Below, 24 T cell receptor beta chains from the same sample are listed, as sequenced in a study of T-cell reconstitution after alpha-beta-depleted transplantation in children (dated by TCRdb to 2015 to 2016). The sample's treatment or condition, from its label and the paper: allogeneic hematopoietic cell transplantation with graft depleted of TCRalphabeta T cells and CD19 B cells. Preparation of the library involved PCR. The reads were generated on an Illumina HiSeq 2500. TCR libraries were prepared with molecular barcoding, using unique molecular identifiers to normalize TCRbeta repertoire quantification. TCRdb ran its own pipeline on the public reads, namely fastp trimming at Q25 and MiXCR clone calling, and kept in-frame beta chains. Rows merge per CDR3 protein into single entries with the most common DNA and genes. The sample profile shows 500,000 to 750,000 distinct CDR3 sequences; 25% to 30% of them were found once. The leading ten clones occupy about a third of the sample.

This sample comprised PBMCs, obtained before TCRalphabeta/CD19-depleted stem cell transplant. These receptors all come from a boy younger than two with Wiskott-Aldrich syndrome, due to receive a stem cell transplant.

The V and J genes are TRBV27 and TRBJ2-2, with 8 positions matching TRBD2. The CDR3 has 16 residues. V lost 6 bases and J lost 4; bases outside the gene matches: 10. Germline loops: CDR1 MNHEY, CDR2 SMNVEV (reference sequence). CDR3 amino acids: CASSHSSGSSTGELFF. The CDR3 DNA is TGTGCCAGCAGCCACTCAAGCGGGAGTTCCACCGGGGAGCTGTTTTTT.

This clonotype was observed a handful of times. In DNA, the CDR3 is TGCAGTGCTAGAGTTAGGGGGAGAGAAAAACTGTTTTTT. Protein product: CSARVRGREKLFF. The rearrangement joins TRBV20-1 to TRBJ1-4, with D possibly TRBD1 on 6 matching bases. CDR3 size: 13 residues. The V gene's germline CDR1 is DFQATT and CDR2 SNEGSKA (reference sequence). V lost 1 base to trimming and J lost 8 bases, with 11 bases between them.

V and J are TRBV5-1 and TRBJ2-2, with D unresolved. V lost 0 bases to trimming and J lost 1 base, with 7 bases between them. The germline CDR1 and CDR2 sequences are SGHRS and YFSETQ. The CDR3 runs to 15 residues. The CDR3 DNA sequence: TGCGCCAGCAGCTTGGTTATAGGGAACACCGGGGAGCTGTTTTTT. Translation: CASSLVIGNTGELFF.

This clonotype was recorded a few times. The chain carries TRBV5-1 and TRBJ2-1, with 7 positions matching TRBD1. V was clipped by 0 bases and J by 6 bases; unmatched bases: 6. This CDR3 region has 15 residues. Germline assignment: CDR1 SGHRS and CDR2 YFSETQ. The CDR3 loop is CASSLAATGFNEQFF. CDR3 DNA: TGCGCCAGCAGCTTGGCCGCGACAGGGTTCAATGAGCAGTTCTTC.

V and J are TRBV25-1 and TRBJ2-1; 10 bases match TRBD2. Germline V lookup: CDR1 MGHDK, CDR2 SYGVNS. Trimming removed 4 bases from V and 4 bases from J; junction bases left unmatched: 10. CDR3 length: 17 residues. Here the CDR3 DNA reads TGTGCCAGCAGTGGAGGGACTAGCGAATACATATACAATGAGCAGTTCTTC. Protein: CASSGGTSEYIYNEQFF.

This clonotype was seen a handful of times. The V call is TRBV4-1, the J call TRBJ2-7; TRBD1 aligns across 11 bases. The CDR3 totals 14 residues. The V and J ends lost 4 bases and 4 bases, in that order; junction bases with no gene match: 3. The germline gives CDR1 MGHRA, CDR2 YSYEKL. The CDR3 coding sequence is TGCGCCAGCAGCCGGACAGGGGGCTTGTACGAGCAGTACTTC. Amino acid sequence: CASSRTGGLYEQYF.

This clonotype was picked up a small number of times. The chain links TRBV6-2 or TRBV6-3 to TRBJ2-1, with D unresolved. Deletions cut 8 bases from V and 7 bases from J, with 12 bases between. Germline V gives CDR1 MNHEY, CDR2 SVGEGT. This CDR3 region has 12 residues. This CDR3 reads CASSRWANEQFF. Written as DNA, the CDR3 is TGTGCCAGCTCCCGTTGGGCGAATGAGCAGTTCTTC.

The chain recombines TRBV7-2 with TRBJ1-1; D is possibly TRBD1 (6 bases). Germline V gene data show CDR1 as SGHTA and CDR2 as FQGNSA. The germline V and J ends were trimmed by 1 base and 3 bases, with 12 bases remaining between them. CDR3 length: 15 residues. CDR3 region: CASSLVGQRYTEAFF. CDR3 DNA sequence: TGTGCCAGCAGCTTAGTTGGACAGCGCTACACTGAAGCTTTCTTT.

V and J are TRBV27 and TRBJ2-1; D is possibly TRBD1 (6 bases). Trimming stripped 5 bases from V and 1 base from J, with 15 bases between. CDR3 size: 16 residues. Germline CDR1 is MNHEY and CDR2 is SMNVEV (reference sequence). Written as DNA, the CDR3 is TGTGCCAGCAGTGAAATAGACAGGCCGTCCTACAATGAGCAGTTCTTC. Protein product: CASSEIDRPSYNEQFF.

The table lists this clonotype with a few counts. The chain couples TRBV5-1 to TRBJ2-1; D gene ambiguous. The CDR3 is made up of 17 amino acids. From germline, CDR1 is SGHRS and CDR2 YFSETQ. V gave up 1 base and J gave up 1 base, with 15 bases separating them. The CDR3 coding sequence is TGCGCCAGCAGCTTGCAAACAGTAGTTTATTCCTACAATGAGCAGTTCTTC. The encoded protein is CASSLQTVVYSYNEQFF.

The chain combines TRBV4-2 with TRBJ1-1; D remains unclear. Germline assignment: CDR1 LGHNA and CDR2 YNFKEQ. Trimming pared 0 bases from V and 2 bases from J, leaving 10 bases between. The CDR3 covers 15 residues. The CDR3 nucleotides are TGTGCCAGCAGCCAAGATCAACTGAAAAACACTGAAGCTTTCTTT. Residues: CASSQDQLKNTEAFF.

This clonotype turned up a few times. The chain has TRBV3-1 and TRBJ1-1; perhaps TRBD1 as D (5 bases). Germline V lookup: CDR1 LGHDT, CDR2 YNNKEL (reference sequence). Trimming removed 1 base at V and 8 bases at J, with 11 bases between. The CDR3 sequence is 13 residues long. This CDR3 is CASSQGFGGEAFF. CDR3 bases: TGTGCCAGCAGCCAAGGGTTTGGGGGGGAAGCTTTCTTT.

The sample holds a few counts of this clonotype. The chain has TRBV18 and TRBJ1-3; 11 bases fit TRBD1. The length of the CDR3 is 16 residues. The V gene end was trimmed by 3 bases and the J gene end by 4 bases; junction bases not matched to a gene: 5. Per germline, CDR1 KGHSH and CDR2 LQKENI. The CDR3 sequence: CASSPWDRGNGNTIYF. Written as DNA, the CDR3 is TGTGCCAGCTCACCGTGGGACAGGGGGAACGGAAACACCATATATTTT.

This clonotype turned up a few times. This chain connects TRBV5-6 to TRBJ2-7; D might be TRBD1 (6 bases). Germline assignment: CDR1 SGHDT and CDR2 YYEEEE. Trimming took 5 bases from V and 1 from J, leaving 16 bases between them. There are 15 residues in the CDR3. DNA of the CDR3: TGTGCCAGCAGGCTCACAGGGCTCGGATCCTACGAGCAGTACTTC. Its translation is CASRLTGLGSYEQYF.

The chain's CDR3 is CASSITSGSNEQFF. The CDR3 bases are TGTGCCAGCAGCATAACTAGCGGGAGCAATGAGCAGTTCTTC. The chain is built from TRBV3-1 and TRBJ2-1; TRBD2 agrees at 11 bases. Germline CDR1 is LGHDT and CDR2 is YNNKEL (reference sequence). The J segment lost 6 bases and the V segment lost 5 bases, leaving 3 bases of the junction unmatched. The CDR3 totals 14 residues.

There are many counts of this clonotype. V is TRBV12-3 or TRBV12-4 and J is TRBJ2-5; D not resolved. The ends were cut back, 0 bases at V and 4 bases at J, with 3 bases in the middle. This CDR3 comprises 12 residues. CDR3 sequence (DNA): TGTGCCAGCAGTTTAGCGAGAGAGACCCAGTACTTC. It is translated as CASSLARETQYF.

In this sample, this clonotype turned up a few times. V is TRBV5-6 and J is TRBJ2-1, with a tentative D call TRBD1 (6 bases). This CDR3 comprises 19 residues. Trimming shortened V by 4 bases and J by 8 bases, and 31 bases separated the two germline ends. The germline V gene has CDR1 SGHDT and CDR2 YYEEEE. The CDR3 here is CASSPLAGAETLPHDEQFF. In DNA, the CDR3 is TGTGCCAGCAGCCCTCTGGCAGGGGCCGAAACTTTACCACACGATGAGCAGTTCTTC.

Only a few counts were recorded for this clonotype. The chain combines TRBV12-3 or TRBV12-4 with TRBJ2-2, with D possibly matching TRBD1 (5 bases). V lost 6 bases and J lost 3, with 11 bases in between. This CDR3 comprises 14 residues. The CDR3 spells CASSHKGYTGELFF. CDR3 nucleotide sequence: TGTGCCAGCAGCCATAAGGGGTACACCGGGGAGCTGTTTTTT.

This clonotype was seen a handful of times. The V gene is TRBV5-1, the J gene TRBJ2-3; TRBD2 matches 7 bases. The CDR3 contains 14 residues. Trimming removed 0 bases from V and 7 bases from J; junction bases left unmatched: 5. The germline CDR1 and CDR2 sequences are SGHRS and YFSETQ. The CDR3 nucleotides read TGCGCCAGCAGCTTGGCTCAGGGAGGGAATACGCAGTATTTT. Translation: CASSLAQGGNTQYF.

This clonotype turned up a few times. The chain carries TRBV6-5 and TRBJ2-3; a weak D match, TRBD1 (5 bases). The V gene's germline CDR1 is MNHEY and CDR2 SVGAGI. V shed 0 bases and J shed 9 bases, with 22 bases lying between them. The CDR3 loop spans 17 amino acids. CDR3 nucleotides: TGTGCCAGCAGTTACTCGTTGGCTCCAGACCTAGGGGCGACGCAGTATTTT. This translates into CASSYSLAPDLGATQYF.

The rearrangement uses TRBV5-1 and TRBJ2-3; D may be TRBD2 (6 bases). The CDR3 length is 14 residues. Trimming took 4 bases from V and 4 from J, leaving 13 bases between them. The germline gives CDR1 SGHRS, CDR2 YFSETQ. CDR3 loop: CASSPLARSDTQYF. DNA of the CDR3: TGCGCCAGCAGCCCGCTAGCGAGATCAGATACGCAGTATTTT.

This sequence joins TRBV20-1 and TRBJ2-7; D remains unclear. Germline V CDR1 and CDR2: DFQATT, SNEGSKA (reference sequence). This CDR3 comprises 14 residues. V was trimmed by 2 bases and J by 2 bases, leaving 13 bases between them. The CDR3 DNA sequence: TGCAGTGCTAGAATGCTGCCCGGCCCCTACGAGCAGTACTTC. Its protein is CSARMLPGPYEQYF.

Only one count was recorded for this clonotype. One junction end does not reproduce the germline sequence, and a read error may be involved. This chain connects TRBV7-9 to TRBJ2-5; perhaps D is TRBD1 or TRBD2 (5 bases each). Germline values: CDR1 SEHNR, CDR2 FQNEAQ (reference sequence). The CDR3 runs 13 residues. CDR3: CTSSFGGRETQYF. CDR3 nucleotide sequence: TGTACCAGCAGCTTTGGGGGACGGGAGACCCAGTACTTC.

This clonotype appeared a single time. V and J are TRBV29-1 and TRBJ2-1; maybe TRBD2 (5 bases). Germline CDR1 reads SQVTM; CDR2 reads ANQGSEA. Deletions cut 7 bases from V and 3 bases from J, with 16 bases between. The CDR3 covers 14 residues. The CDR3 nucleotides read TGCAGCGCCGGCACAGCGGTAAACTACAATGAGCAGTTCTTC. Protein: CSAGTAVNYNEQFF.